This passage covers 24 T cell receptor beta chains from one sample sequenced in a study of metastatic and nonmetastatic thyroid tumors. Before thyroid surgery, none of the patients had received any treatment. TCRdb recomputed clones from the PCR reads via MiXCR. The profile shows approximately 15,000 clones, roughly 21% of them singletons. The material sequenced was adjacent normal tissue. These receptors originate from a female donor with papillary thyroid cancer or a benign thyroid nodule (not recorded which). Some clones in this sample may be carry-over from other donors' samples.

There are many counts of this clone. The chain couples TRBV30 to TRBJ2-3; a weak D match, TRBD1 (6 bases). CDR3 length: 14 amino acids. Trimming removed 8 bases at V and 2 bases at J, with 17 bases between. The germline V gene encodes CDR1 GTSNPN and CDR2 SVGIG (reference sequence). Written as DNA, the CDR3 is TGTGCCGGGCGTGGGGGCTCGATCACAGATACGCAGTATTTT. It specifies CAGRGGSITDTQYF. Drawing the rest from reference TRBV30 and TRBJ2-3, the complete variable domain is SQTIHQWPATLVQPVGSPLSLECTVEGTSNPNLYWYRQAAGRGLQLLFYSVGIGQISSEVPQNLSASRPQDRQFILSSKKLLLSDSGFYLCAGRGGSITDTQYFGPGTRLTVL.

This clone was seen more than once but under ten times. The J gene is TRBJ2-7, the V gene TRBV12-3 or TRBV12-4; D uncertain. V dropped 5 bases and J dropped 7 bases, with 9 bases sitting between them. The CDR3 contains 11 residues. The CDR3 protein is CASSPTREQYF. CDR3 coding DNA: TGTGCCAGCAGTCCGACTCGGGAGCAGTACTTC.

This clone was detected many times. The chain links TRBV20-1 to TRBJ2-3; TRBD2 might be the D (6 bases). CDR1 is DFQATT and CDR2 is SNEGSKA in the germline V gene (reference sequence). V was pared by 2 bases and J by 0 bases, with 18 bases between. The CDR3 is 17 residues long. CDR3 in amino acids: CSARPGTAKGSTDTQYF. CDR3 nucleotide sequence: TGCAGTGCTAGACCGGGGACTGCCAAAGGTAGCACAGATACGCAGTATTTT.

The chain has TRBV6-6 and TRBJ1-5; the D is unclear. In germline, CDR1 is MNHNY, CDR2 SVGAGI (reference sequence). The CDR3 has 15 residues. V shed 0 bases and J shed 9 bases, with 15 bases lying between them. The CDR3, as DNA: TGTGCCAGCAGTTACTCCCCCGACGGTGTGGGGCCCCAGCATTTT. It codes for CASSYSPDGVGPQHF.

The table lists this clone with many counts. This chain connects TRBV20-1 to TRBJ1-4; D remains unclear. V gave up 3 bases and J gave up 7 bases, with 9 bases separating them. Germline CDR1 is DFQATT and CDR2 is SNEGSKA (reference sequence). There are 12 residues in the CDR3. This chain's CDR3 is CSASPQVEKLFF. In nucleotides, the CDR3 is TGCAGTGCTAGTCCCCAGGTTGAAAAACTGTTTTTT.

This clone was seen a few times. This chain links TRBV6-1 with TRBJ2-1; TRBD2 is a possible D gene (5 bases). V lost 4 bases and J 5 bases, leaving 18 bases between the germline ends. The CDR3 has 16 residues. Germline V gene data show CDR1 as MNHNS and CDR2 as SASEGT. The CDR3 protein is CASSASSWSYNNEQFF. The CDR3 DNA sequence: TGTGCCAGCAGTGCTTCTAGCTGGAGTTATAACAATGAGCAGTTCTTC.

Regarding this clone: This same CDR3 is encoded by further DNA sequences in the sample. CDR3 sequence reads: CASSQRDRGVRNTEAFF. The CDR3 region has the DNA TGCGCCAGCAGCCAACGTGACAGGGGGGTGCGGAACACTGAAGCTTTCTTT. The chain joins TRBV4-1 to TRBJ1-1, with 9 bases aligning to TRBD1. Germline V gene sequence: CDR1 MGHRA, CDR2 YSYEKL. V was pared by 2 bases and J by 1 base, with 8 bases of the junction left unmatched. The CDR3 is 17 residues long.

This clone appeared many times. The chain joins TRBV2 to TRBJ1-3; possibly TRBD1 for D (6 bases). The CDR3 has 15 residues. The germline CDR1 and CDR2 sequences are SNHLY and FYNNEI. V lost 3 bases to trimming and J lost 1 base, with 10 bases between them. CDR3 in DNA: TGTGCCAGCAGTGATTCCAGGGGTTCTGGAAACACCATATATTTT. This codes for CASSDSRGSGNTIYF.

The CDR3 loop is CASSQDEAKTSTDTQYF. CDR3 DNA: TGTGCCAGCAGCCAAGATGAGGCGAAAACTAGCACAGATACGCAGTATTTT. The chain joins TRBV14 to TRBJ2-3; no definite D call. The V end was cut by 0 bases, the J end by 0 bases, with 13 bases between. This CDR3 is built from 17 residues. Germline CDR1 is SGHDN and CDR2 is FVKESK.

Only one count was recorded for this clone. The V call is TRBV11-3, the J call TRBJ2-3; 11 nucleotides line up with TRBD1. This CDR3 comprises 15 residues. Per the germline V gene, CDR1 is SGHNT and CDR2 is YENEEA. V shed 6 bases and J 5 bases; nucleotides not matched to a gene: 7. CDR3 sequence (DNA): TGTGCCAGCAGAACGGGACAGGGGGAGAAAGATACGCAGTATTTT. This translates into CASRTGQGEKDTQYF. The full variable domain, in which reference TRBV11-3 and TRBJ2-3 provide the parts outside the CDR3, is EAGVVQSPRYKIIEKKQPVAFWCNPISGHNTLYWYLQNLGQGPELLIRYENEEAVDDSQLPKDRFSAERLKGVDSTLKIQPAELGDSAVYLCASRTGQGEKDTQYFGPGTRLTVL.

This clone showed up many times. This chain uses TRBV20-1 with TRBJ2-7, with no clear D. The CDR3 contains 12 residues. Germline V gene data show CDR1 as DFQATT and CDR2 as SNEGSKA (reference sequence). V was pared by 1 base and J by 6 bases, with 10 bases between. CDR3 sequence reads: CSARGPNGEQYF. CDR3 nucleotides: TGCAGTGCTAGAGGGCCTAATGGCGAGCAGTACTTC.

This clone has ten or more counts. The chain carries TRBV11-2 and TRBJ1-5; D is uncertain. The CDR3 sequence is 13 residues long. The V gene's germline CDR1 is SGHAT and CDR2 FQNNGV. Trimming removed 0 bases from V and 5 bases from J, with 5 bases in between. The CDR3 nucleotides read TGTGCCAGCAGCTTAGACAGGTATCAGCCCCAGCATTTT. Protein sequence: CASSLDRYQPQHF.

This clone was seen many times. This chain links TRBV14 with TRBJ1-4; perhaps TRBD1 as D (5 bases). Germline-derived CDR1 and CDR2 are SGHDN and FVKESK. V was trimmed by 4 bases and J by 7 bases, leaving 16 bases between them. This CDR3 is built from 15 residues. The CDR3 nucleotides are TGTGCCAGCAGCCCGCGGGACCCCGGTGGTGAAAAACTGTTTTTT. Encoded protein: CASSPRDPGGEKLFF.

This clone has at least ten counts. V gene TRBV19 combines with J gene TRBJ2-2; D possibly matches TRBD1 or TRBD2 (5 bases each). Per the germline V gene, CDR1 is LNHDA and CDR2 is SQIVND (reference sequence). The length of the CDR3 is 16 residues. V was pared by 5 bases and J by 2 bases, with 15 bases between. CDR3 DNA: TGTGCCAGTAGTGCGCCCCGGGACCCTAACACCGGGGAGCTGTTTTTT. Translated: CASSAPRDPNTGELFF.

This clone was observed many times. The chain carries TRBV11-2 and TRBJ2-5; no firm D call. The CDR3 loop spans 13 amino acids. CDR1 and CDR2 from the germline V gene are SGHAT and FQNNGV. Trimming removed 3 bases from V and 2 bases from J, with 7 bases in between. The CDR3 region is CASSFGIQETQYF. CDR3 DNA sequence: TGTGCCAGCAGCTTCGGCATTCAAGAGACCCAGTACTTC.

This clone came up many times. The chain employs TRBV14 and TRBJ2-4; D remains unclear. This CDR3 is 17 amino acids long. Germline loops: CDR1 SGHDN, CDR2 FVKESK. V lost 0 bases to trimming and J lost 4 bases, with 16 bases between them. The CDR3 DNA reads TGTGCCAGCAGCCAAGATCATAAGGTGGGTGGAAAAAACATTCAGTACTTC. This encodes CASSQDHKVGGKNIQYF.

This clone showed up many times. The chain carries TRBV20-1 and TRBJ2-1, with 10 positions matching TRBD2. V trimming: 1 base; J trimming: 4 bases; junction bases outside the gene matches: 1. CDR3 length: 14 residues. Germline V gene lookup returns CDR1 DFQATT and CDR2 SNEGSKA (reference sequence). For the CDR3, the DNA is TGCAGTGCTAGAGCTAGCGGGGGATACAATGAGCAGTTCTTC. It codes for CSARASGGYNEQFF.

At least ten counts were recorded for this clone. This may come from a read error, since a much larger clone is one base off. Additional DNA sequences in this sample encode the identical CDR3. The chain uses TRBV12-3 or TRBV12-4 and TRBJ1-4; D ambiguous. This CDR3 comprises 11 residues. The V and J ends lost 6 bases and 6 bases respectively, with 5 bases between them. The CDR3 protein is CASRSYEKLFF. The CDR3 nucleotides read TGTGCCAGCAGGTCGTATGAAAAACTGTTTTTT.

This chain links TRBV6-6 with TRBJ2-1, with no clear D. V was shortened by 1 base and J by 0 bases, with 10 bases between the two germline ends. The CDR3 has 16 residues. In germline, CDR1 is MNHNY, CDR2 SVGAGI (reference sequence). The CDR3 spells CASSYFSEVSYNEQFF. In nucleotides, the CDR3 is TGTGCCAGCAGTTACTTCTCAGAGGTCTCCTACAATGAGCAGTTCTTC.

This clone was picked up many times. This chain connects TRBV5-1 to TRBJ2-1; D gene uncertain. This CDR3 has 14 residues. The V end was cut by 4 bases, the J end by 2 bases, with 10 bases between. Looked up from germline, CDR1 is SGHRS and CDR2 is YFSETQ. The CDR3 nucleotides read TGCGCCAGCAGCATGTCAAGCACCTACAATGAGCAGTTCTTC. Amino acids: CASSMSSTYNEQFF.

By proportion, this clone is medium-sized (0.01 to 0.1%). This sequence joins TRBV12-3 or TRBV12-4 and TRBJ1-3; D gene unclear. The CDR3 has 15 amino acids. The V end was cut by 1 base, the J end by 0 bases, with 7 bases between. CDR3 bases: TGTGCCAGCAGTTTAGAAGGGTTCTCTGGAAACACCATATATTTT. It yields the protein CASSLEGFSGNTIYF.

This clone came up a few times. Mismatch with germline at one junction end may stem from a read error. V is TRBV28 and J is TRBJ2-1; D remains ambiguous. The CDR3 has 12 residues. Germline V gene sequence: CDR1 MDHEN, CDR2 SYDVKM. In DNA, the CDR3 is TGTGCTAGCAGTTTTGGAACCTATGGGGATTTCTTC. Translating it yields CASSFGTYGDFF.

In the case of this clone: Relative to the germline gene, one junction end is altered; a read error may explain this. The rearrangement joins TRBV27 to TRBJ1-5; 7 bases align to TRBD1. Per the germline V gene, CDR1 is MNHEY and CDR2 is SMNVEV (reference sequence). This CDR3 has 15 residues. CDR3 nucleotides: TGTGCCAGCAGGCGGACAGGAGGGTTCAATCAGCCCCAGAATTTT. Its translation is CASRRTGGFNQPQNF.

This clone has just a few counts. J is TRBJ1-6 and V is TRBV27; the match to TRBD1 covers 8 bases. This CDR3 spans 15 amino acids. Germline lookup yields CDR1 MNHEY and CDR2 SMNVEV (reference sequence). V was pared by 1 base and J by 9 bases, with 5 bases of the junction left unmatched. The CDR3 reads CASSLFGQGVSPLHF. CDR3 DNA sequence: TGTGCCAGCAGTTTATTCGGACAGGGAGTTTCACCCCTCCACTTT.